The 5 T cell receptor beta chains listed next were all sequenced from one sample in a study of T cell responses to AZD1222 COVID-19 vaccine. Repertoires were generated with immunoSEQ multiplex PCR, while TCRdb's copy carries only in-frame clones and drops some. The sample records approximately 190,000 clones, approximately 94% being singletons. The sequences come from peripheral blood, collected on day 0 of AZD1222 vaccination. These TCRs come from an adult in good health.

The rearrangement links TRBV29-1 to TRBJ1-4; D call uncertain. V was pared by 4 bases and J by 8 bases, with 11 bases between. Germline CDR1 reads SQVTM; CDR2 reads ANQGSEA. The CDR3 has 12 amino acids. The CDR3 sequence is CSVGGGEEKLFF. The CDR3 DNA sequence: TGCAGCGTTGGGGGTGGGGAAGAAAAACTGTTTTTT.

The rearrangement links TRBV18 to TRBJ1-1; D gene uncertain. The CDR3 runs 14 residues. V lost 4 bases and J lost 0, with 9 bases in between. Germline CDR1 KGHSH, CDR2 LQKENI. CDR3 protein: CASSLGLMNTEAFF. CDR3 sequence (DNA): TGTGCCAGCTCACTCGGTCTCATGAACACTGAAGCTTTCTTT.

The chain couples TRBV6-5 to TRBJ1-3; D is undetermined. Germline V lookup: CDR1 MNHEY, CDR2 SVGAGI. The CDR3 is 11 amino acids. With 8 bases removed from V and 3 bases from J, the gap between germline ends came to 5 bases. CDR3 DNA sequence: TGTGCCAGCGGCCGTGGAAACACCATATATTTT. Translating it yields CASGRGNTIYF.

The chain recombines TRBV18 with TRBJ2-1; D unclear. V lost 6 bases to trimming and J lost 10 bases, with 19 bases between them. Germline CDR1 reads KGHSH; CDR2 reads LQKENI. This CDR3 has 14 residues. The CDR3 bases are TGTGCCAGCTCGAGAACTACCCAACCCCGCGAGCAGTTCTTC. This codes for CASSRTTQPREQFF.

CDR3 protein: CAIRDRVNTEAFF. The CDR3 region has the DNA TGTGCCATCCGGGACAGGGTAAACACTGAAGCTTTCTTT. J is TRBJ1-1 and V is TRBV10-3, with TRBD1 identical over 9 bases. Germline CDR1 and CDR2: ENHRY and SYGVKD. With 8 bases clipped from V and 2 bases from J, the junction kept 3 bases outside the gene matches. This CDR3 comprises 13 residues.